Below, 20 T cell receptor beta chains from the same sample are listed, as sequenced in a study of cytomegalovirus exposure and HLA in healthy donors. The study ran its PCR with 60 Vbeta and 13 Jbeta primers. Method: immunoSEQ multiplex PCR; TCRdb's copy keeps in-frame clones and lacks some. Of around 99,000 clones listed, over 65% are singletons. Input material: PBMCs. The receptors originated from a man aged 40-49 years in good health and CMV-seronegative.

The gene calls are TRBV10-3 and TRBJ2-1; 9 nucleotides match TRBD1. Trimming cost V 10 bases and J 5 bases; bases outside gene matches: 6. This CDR3 is 13 amino acids long. Per germline, CDR1 ENHRY and CDR2 SYGVKD. CDR3 amino acids: CATAWTGDNEQFF. CDR3 bases: TGTGCCACCGCTTGGACAGGGGACAATGAGCAGTTCTTC.

This chain links TRBV28 with TRBJ1-4, with D possibly being TRBD1 (6 bases). The V end was cut by 2 bases, the J end by 5 bases, with 12 bases between. The germline V gene encodes CDR1 MDHEN and CDR2 SYDVKM. The CDR3 is 15 amino acids. Here the CDR3 reads CASSLGQGKNEKLFF. In DNA, the CDR3 is TGTGCCAGCAGTTTAGGTCAGGGGAAGAATGAAAAACTGTTTTTT.

The V gene is TRBV10-3, the J gene TRBJ1-3; 8 bases match TRBD1. V trimming: 9 bases; J trimming: 5 bases; junction bases outside the gene matches: 3. The CDR3 sequence is 12 residues long. The V gene's germline CDR1 is ENHRY and CDR2 SYGVKD. CDR3 region: CAIGQGRNTIYF. DNA for the CDR3: TGTGCCATAGGACAGGGCCGAAACACCATATATTTT.

This chain joins TRBV4-2 and TRBJ1-1; TRBD1 is a possible D gene (6 bases). CDR3 size: 15 residues. With 8 bases removed from V and 8 bases from J, the gap between germline ends came to 24 bases. CDR1 is LGHNA, CDR2 YNFKEQ, per germline. The CDR3 here is CASGTGTQRINEAFF. The DNA of the CDR3 is TGTGCCAGCGGAACAGGGACCCAGCGAATAAACGAAGCTTTCTTT.

The chain employs TRBV27 and TRBJ1-4; weak D call: TRBD1 (5 bases). The V and J ends lost 5 bases and 0 bases respectively, with 13 bases between them. The germline V gene encodes CDR1 MNHEY and CDR2 SMNVEV (reference sequence). The CDR3 covers 16 residues. Here the CDR3 DNA reads TGTGCCAGCAGTCCCCAGACAGCCGCAACTAATGAAAAACTGTTTTTT. Translating gives CASSPQTAATNEKLFF.

The CDR3 sequence is CASSSPKGGASALGETQYF. The CDR3 DNA is TGTGCCAGCAGCTCCCCGAAGGGGGGGGCCAGCGCGTTGGGAGAGACCCAGTACTTC. The V and J genes are TRBV7-9 and TRBJ2-5; D possibly corresponds to TRBD2 (7 bases). Germline V gene lookup returns CDR1 SEHNR and CDR2 FQNEAQ (reference sequence). CDR3 length: 19 amino acids. V lost 4 bases and J lost 4, with 28 bases in between.

This clone was recorded a few times. This rearrangement joins TRBV18 to TRBJ2-3; 14 bases match TRBD2. Trimming took 3 bases from V and 6 from J; bases not matched to a gene: 5. The CDR3 covers 16 residues. Germline-derived CDR1 and CDR2 are KGHSH and LQKENI. The CDR3 is CASSPGTSGSIDTQYF. CDR3 DNA sequence: TGTGCCAGCTCACCGGGGACTAGCGGGAGTATTGATACGCAGTATTTT.

In this sample, this clone turned up a few times. J is TRBJ1-5 and V is TRBV30, with D perhaps TRBD1 (6 bases). CDR3 length: 13 amino acids. Germline values: CDR1 GTSNPN, CDR2 SVGIG (reference sequence). The V end was cut by 1 base, the J end by 7 bases, with 11 bases between. CDR3 sequence: CAWSAGTLQPQHF. DNA for the CDR3: TGTGCCTGGAGTGCTGGGACACTCCAGCCCCAGCATTTT.

This clone appeared once. The CDR3 coding sequence is TGTGCCAGCAGTACCCCCCCGGGGGGGGTGACTGAAGCTTTCTTT. Protein: CASSTPPGGVTEAFF. This rearrangement joins TRBV6-5 to TRBJ1-1, with D tentatively TRBD1 (5 bases). V lost 5 bases, J lost 5 bases, and 18 bases lay in between. This CDR3 has 15 amino acids. The V gene's germline CDR1 is MNHEY and CDR2 SVGAGI.

The genes are TRBV11-2 and TRBJ1-4; a weak D match, TRBD1 (6 bases). Trimming cost V 4 bases and J 5 bases, with 14 bases left between them. This CDR3 contains 15 residues. Germline loops: CDR1 SGHAT, CDR2 FQNNGV. The CDR3 DNA is TGTGCCAGCAGCTCCTCGAGGGGGGGGAATGAAAAACTGTTTTTT. Translation gives CASSSSRGGNEKLFF.

To note about this clone: This sample includes further DNA sequences coding for the same CDR3. V gene TRBV5-1 combines with J gene TRBJ2-3; 7 bases are a match to TRBD1. V trimming: 4 bases; J trimming: 0 bases; junction bases outside the gene matches: 2. Germline V gene lookup returns CDR1 SGHRS and CDR2 YFSETQ. The CDR3 consists of 14 residues. The CDR3 reads CASSPRGSTDTQYF. The DNA of the CDR3 is TGCGCCAGCAGCCCCAGGGGGAGCACAGATACGCAGTATTTT.

This clone was detected a few times. This rearrangement joins TRBV30 to TRBJ2-3; 11 bases align to TRBD2. J lost 5 bases, V lost 5 bases, and 15 bases had no gene match. This CDR3 has 17 amino acids. Germline CDR1 reads GTSNPN; CDR2 reads SVGIG (reference sequence). Here the CDR3 reads CAWGLRVAGGPGDTQYF. The DNA for the CDR3 is TGTGCCTGGGGGCTGAGGGTAGCGGGAGGGCCGGGAGATACGCAGTATTTT. Using reference TRBV30 and TRBJ2-3 for the parts outside the CDR3, the full variable domain is SQTIHQWPATLVQPVGSPLSLECTVEGTSNPNLYWYRQAAGRGLQLLFYSVGIGQISSEVPQNLSASRPQDRQFILSSKKLLLSDSGFYLCAWGLRVAGGPGDTQYFGPGTRLTVL.

The chain uses TRBV28 and TRBJ2-1; 8 bases map to TRBD2. With 2 bases clipped from V and 7 bases from J, the junction kept 4 bases outside the gene matches. The germline gives CDR1 MDHEN, CDR2 SYDVKM. This CDR3 has 14 residues. CDR3 nucleotides: TGTGCCAGCAGTTTAGTAGCGGGGAGGAATGAGCAGTTCTTC. Translation gives CASSLVAGRNEQFF.

This clone has only a few counts. This sequence joins TRBV5-6 and TRBJ2-5; 9 bases fit TRBD1. V lost 4 bases and J lost 7; bases outside the gene matches: 8. Germline V gene lookup returns CDR1 SGHDT and CDR2 YYEEEE. The CDR3 is made up of 14 amino acids. DNA for the CDR3: TGTGCCAGCAGCGAGACAGGGGGAAGTTTGACCCAGTACTTC. Residues: CASSETGGSLTQYF.

This clone occurred a few times. The chain recombines TRBV6-6 with TRBJ2-2, with D perhaps TRBD1 (6 bases). CDR1 is MNHNY and CDR2 is SVGAGI in the germline V gene (reference sequence). V was clipped by 6 bases and J by 2 bases, with 7 bases between them. The CDR3 loop spans 13 amino acids. This CDR3 is CASRDSNTGELFF. In DNA form, the CDR3 reads TGTGCCAGCAGGGACAGTAACACCGGGGAGCTGTTTTTT.

The chain uses TRBV28 and TRBJ1-1; D not certain. V lost 1 base to trimming and J lost 10 bases, with 19 bases between them. The germline V gene encodes CDR1 MDHEN and CDR2 SYDVKM. This CDR3 spans 15 amino acids. Here the CDR3 reads CASSLLAGIRVVAFF. The DNA of the CDR3 is TGTGCCAGCAGTTTATTGGCGGGGATCCGAGTGGTAGCTTTCTTT.

The chain uses TRBV4-2 and TRBJ2-3; possibly TRBD2 for D (5 bases). CDR3 length: 15 amino acids. Germline V gene lookup returns CDR1 LGHNA and CDR2 YNFKEQ. Trimming removed 0 bases at V and 5 bases at J, with 12 bases between. CDR3 region: CASSQERLALDTQYF. The CDR3 region has the DNA TGTGCCAGCAGCCAAGAGCGCCTAGCCCTAGATACGCAGTATTTT.

The chain recombines TRBV7-9 with TRBJ2-1; no firm D call. Trimming removed 4 bases at V and 8 bases at J, with 9 bases between. CDR3 length: 12 amino acids. Germline lookup yields CDR1 SEHNR and CDR2 FQNEAQ (reference sequence). The CDR3 DNA follows: TGTGCCAGCAGCTCCGACGCGGATGAGCAGTTCTTC. Translated: CASSSDADEQFF.

V and J are TRBV13 and TRBJ1-1; a possible D gene is TRBD1 (6 bases). Trimming took off 2 bases at V and 1 base at J, with 11 bases between the two ends. This CDR3 comprises 15 residues. The germline gives CDR1 PRHDT, CDR2 FYEKMQ (reference sequence). This CDR3 reads CASSLRPTGNTEAFF. The CDR3 DNA sequence: TGTGCCAGCAGCTTACGACCGACAGGGAACACTGAAGCTTTCTTT.

This clone appeared a single time. The CDR3 DNA reads TGTGCCAGTAGTAACGGACAGGGCGACGAGACCCAGTACTTC. It yields the protein CASSNGQGDETQYF. This sequence joins TRBV19 and TRBJ2-5; 8 bases are a match to TRBD1. Trimming took 4 bases from V and 5 from J; bases not matched to a gene: 6. The germline gives CDR1 LNHDA, CDR2 SQIVND (reference sequence). The CDR3 has 14 amino acids.